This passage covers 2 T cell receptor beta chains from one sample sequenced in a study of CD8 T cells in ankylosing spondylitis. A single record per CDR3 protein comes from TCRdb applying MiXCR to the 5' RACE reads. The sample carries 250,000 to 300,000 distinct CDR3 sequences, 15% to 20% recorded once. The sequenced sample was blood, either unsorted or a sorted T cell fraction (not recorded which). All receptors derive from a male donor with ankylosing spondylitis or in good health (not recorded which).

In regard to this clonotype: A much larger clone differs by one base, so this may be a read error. The CDR3 DNA sequence: TGTGCCACGATAGGGTTATCAGCGACCCAGTACTTC. Amino acid sequence: CATIGLSATQYF. This chain uses TRBV6-5 with TRBJ2-5; D unresolved. The V end lost 10 bases, the J end lost 7 bases, and 16 bases lay between the germline ends. In germline, CDR1 is MNHEY, CDR2 SVGAGI. This CDR3 comprises 12 residues.

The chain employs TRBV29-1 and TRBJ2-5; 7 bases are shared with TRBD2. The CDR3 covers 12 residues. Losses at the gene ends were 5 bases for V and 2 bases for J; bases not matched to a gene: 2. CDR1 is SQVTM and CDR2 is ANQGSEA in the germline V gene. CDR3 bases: TGCAGCGTTTCTAGCGGACAAGAGACCCAGTACTTC. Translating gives CSVSSGQETQYF.